This T cell receptor (beta chain) was sequenced for a study of HIV-infected children after antiretroviral therapy interruption. Study-level information: Four children interrupted treatment; four stayed on continuous treatment. Weeks 0, 12, interruption end (24 or 48), and about 3 years post-study gave interruption-arm samples.

Treatment defined: PENTA 11 planned treatment interruption arm or continuous ART arm. At least 24 weeks of at least three-drug ART, in children 2 to 15 years. RNA-based 3' RACE libraries used unique molecular identifiers. TCRdb re-called the 3' RACE reads with MiXCR, one entry per CDR3 protein. The sample yields approximately 16,000 distinct CDR3 sequences, roughly 3.5% seen once. This clonotype is medium-sized in the sample. This material consisted of CD45RO+ CD8+ T cells from PBMCs, pooled from several time points, taken from a donor given antiretroviral therapy, either interrupted or continuous. Documented subset: memory CD8+ CD45RO+ CD45RA- T cells. The TCR sequence derives from a pool of human donors with HIV.

In DNA form, the CDR3 reads TGTGCCAGCAGTTTAGGAGGACAGGGGTCGGAGACCCAGTACTTC. It is translated as CASSLGGQGSETQYF. J is TRBJ2-5 and V is TRBV12-3 or TRBV12-4; 9 bases match TRBD1. CDR3 length equals 15 residues. With V trimmed by 1 base and J by 5 bases, 5 bases remained unmatched.